This TCR beta chain was found in a study of CD8+ T cells in alopecia areata. Across the whole study: At a dose of 5 to 10 mg twice daily, oral tofacitinib was given to treated patients. The study's findings and limits: Sequence data from scalp samples additionally include resident alphabeta T cells of normal skin. TCR sharing was clearer in mice than between patients, perhaps partly owing to patient HLA diversity.

Turning to this clone: The target antigen is unknown.

This CDR3 contains 17 residues. Germline V CDR1 and CDR2: MNHEY, SMNVEV (reference sequence). V lost 3 bases, J lost 4 bases, and 19 bases lay in between. Lesional scalp punch biopsies and peripheral blood came from alopecia areata patients. Investigators isolated RNA and reverse transcribed it into cDNA to act as the sequencing template. Clones were read by immunoSEQ multiplex PCR, and TCRdb kept only the in-frame ones, dropping some. The table shows over 200,000 clones, with 50% to 60% occurring only once. The chain joins TRBV27 to TRBJ1-5, with D unresolved. The sequence was obtained from a human donor with alopecia areata. The starting material was CD4+ T cells sorted from blood, obtained at week 0. The CDR3 DNA reads TGTGCCAGCAGTTTTTTATCTACCCCCCTCGGGAATCAGCCCCAGCATTTT. Protein product: CASSFLSTPLGNQPQHF.